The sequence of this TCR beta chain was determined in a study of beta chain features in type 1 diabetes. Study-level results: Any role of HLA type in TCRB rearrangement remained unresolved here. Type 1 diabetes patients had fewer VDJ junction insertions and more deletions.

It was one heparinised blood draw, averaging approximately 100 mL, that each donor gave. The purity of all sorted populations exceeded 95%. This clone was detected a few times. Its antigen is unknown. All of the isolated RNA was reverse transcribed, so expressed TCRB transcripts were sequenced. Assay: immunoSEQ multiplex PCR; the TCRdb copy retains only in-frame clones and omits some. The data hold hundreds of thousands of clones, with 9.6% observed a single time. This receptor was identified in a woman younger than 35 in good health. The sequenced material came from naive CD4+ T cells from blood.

The CDR3 sequence: CAGARAGGYNEQFF. Written as DNA, the CDR3 is TGTGCCGGGGCTCGAGCGGGGGGATACAATGAGCAGTTCTTC. This rearrangement joins TRBV10-3 to TRBJ2-1; 9 bases map to TRBD2. The CDR3 loop spans 14 amino acids. With 11 bases clipped from V and 4 bases from J, the junction kept 9 bases outside the gene matches. Germline lookup yields CDR1 ENHRY and CDR2 SYGVKD.